These 7 T cell receptor beta chains originate from one sample sequenced in a study of T cell changes during pregnancy in multiple sclerosis (dated by TCRdb to the late 2010s). Library generation was performed with the immunoSEQ multiplex PCR assay. TCRdb holds this immuneACCESS table with in-frame rearrangements only. Some clones are missing; in checked studies, unresolved V genes explain under half, and the rest has no known cause. The sample has approximately 85,000 clones on record, roughly 90% of them singletons. More than 2% of the sample is taken by the ten largest. The material sequenced was peripheral blood, taken in the first trimester of pregnancy. These receptors all come from a female donor with multiple sclerosis, enrolled in a pregnancy study.

This chain uses TRBV2 with TRBJ2-7; no definite D call. V lost 5 bases, J lost 0 bases, and 14 bases lay in between. This CDR3 has 15 residues. Germline-derived CDR1 and CDR2 are SNHLY and FYNNEI. The CDR3 protein is CASSQDQLSSYEQYF. DNA for the CDR3: TGTGCCAGCAGTCAGGATCAGTTAAGCTCCTACGAGCAGTACTTC.

This clone occurred once. The chain couples TRBV19 to TRBJ2-7, with D maybe TRBD1 (6 bases). The ends were cut back, 6 bases at V and 5 bases at J, with 20 bases in the middle. Per the germline V gene, CDR1 is LNHDA and CDR2 is SQIVND (reference sequence). The CDR3 is 15 amino acids. The CDR3 nucleotides read TGTGCCAGTAGCAAATCTGGGGGCGGTGGAGACGAGCAGTACTTC. This sequence encodes CASSKSGGGGDEQYF. Full variable domain (remainder filled in from reference TRBV19 and TRBJ2-7): DGGITQSPKYLFRKEGQNVTLSCEQNLNHDAMYWYRQDPGQGLRLIYYSQIVNDFQKGDIAEGYSVSREKKESFPLTVTSAQKNPTAFYLCASSKSGGGGDEQYFGPGTRLTVT.

The rearrangement links TRBV10-3 to TRBJ2-1; weak D call: TRBD2 (6 bases). The CDR3 has 12 residues. With 10 bases removed from V and 13 bases from J, the gap between germline ends came to 20 bases. The germline gives CDR1 ENHRY, CDR2 SYGVKD. CDR3 in amino acids: CASAGRNEVQFF. The DNA of the CDR3 is TGTGCCAGCGCGGGGCGAAATGAAGTACAGTTCTTC.

V gene TRBV4-3 combines with J gene TRBJ1-4, with D perhaps matching TRBD1 (5 bases). The CDR3 runs to 16 residues. The V end lost 2 bases, the J end lost 3 bases, and 13 bases lay between the germline ends. Germline CDR1 reads LGHNA; CDR2 reads YSLEER. The CDR3 region is CASSQTGGASNEKLFF. Written as DNA, the CDR3 is TGCGCCAGCAGCCAAACGGGAGGGGCATCTAATGAAAAACTGTTTTTT.

The J gene is TRBJ1-1, the V gene TRBV4-3, with TRBD1 identical over 10 bases. This CDR3 is built from 15 residues. Germline lookup yields CDR1 LGHNA and CDR2 YSLEER. Trimming took 3 bases from V and 4 from J; bases not matched to a gene: 5. In nucleotides, the CDR3 is TGCGCCAGCAGCCACGACAGGGGGCTAGGCACTGAAGCTTTCTTT. Its translation is CASSHDRGLGTEAFF.

This chain links TRBV6-1 with TRBJ2-7, with D perhaps matching TRBD2 (5 bases). The length of the CDR3 is 12 residues. Germline V gives CDR1 MNHNS, CDR2 SASEGT. Trimming left V 10 bases short and J 7 bases short, with 17 bases between. The CDR3 DNA is TGTGCCACCTCAGAGGGCTTTTGGGAGCAGTACTTC. Amino acid sequence: CATSEGFWEQYF.

The V and J genes are TRBV19 and TRBJ2-1, with TRBD2 as a possible D gene (5 bases). This CDR3 spans 14 amino acids. CDR1 and CDR2 from the germline V gene are LNHDA and SQIVND (reference sequence). V was shortened by 6 bases and J by 3 bases, with 12 bases between the two germline ends. Here the CDR3 reads CASRRESVYNEQFF. The CDR3 region has the DNA TGTGCCAGTAGGAGGGAGTCGGTCTACAATGAGCAGTTCTTC.